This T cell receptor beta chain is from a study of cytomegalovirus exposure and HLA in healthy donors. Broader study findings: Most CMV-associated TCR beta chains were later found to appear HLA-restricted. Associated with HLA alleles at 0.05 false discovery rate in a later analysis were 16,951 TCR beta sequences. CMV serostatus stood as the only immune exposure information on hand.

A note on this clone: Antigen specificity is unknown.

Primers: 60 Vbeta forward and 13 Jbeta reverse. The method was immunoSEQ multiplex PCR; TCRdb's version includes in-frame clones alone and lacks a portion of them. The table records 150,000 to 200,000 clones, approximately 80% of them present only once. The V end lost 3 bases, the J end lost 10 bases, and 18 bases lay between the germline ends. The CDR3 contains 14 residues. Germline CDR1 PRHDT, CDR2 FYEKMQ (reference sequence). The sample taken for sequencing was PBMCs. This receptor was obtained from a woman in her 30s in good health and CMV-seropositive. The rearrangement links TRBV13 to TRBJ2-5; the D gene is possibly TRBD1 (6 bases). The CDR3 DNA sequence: TGTGCCAGCAGCTTTAGGGGGAAGCAGAGCCTCCAGTACTTC. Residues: CASSFRGKQSLQYF.